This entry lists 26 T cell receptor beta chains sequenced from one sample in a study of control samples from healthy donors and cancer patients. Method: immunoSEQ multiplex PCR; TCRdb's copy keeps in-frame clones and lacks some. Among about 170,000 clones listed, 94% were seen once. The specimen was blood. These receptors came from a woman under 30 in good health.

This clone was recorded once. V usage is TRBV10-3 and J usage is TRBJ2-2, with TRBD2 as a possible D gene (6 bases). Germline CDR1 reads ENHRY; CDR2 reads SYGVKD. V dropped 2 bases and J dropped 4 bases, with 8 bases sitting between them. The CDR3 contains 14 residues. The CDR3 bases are TGTGCCATCAGTGAGGGGGGGAGCACCGGGGAGCTGTTTTTT. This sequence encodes CAISEGGSTGELFF.

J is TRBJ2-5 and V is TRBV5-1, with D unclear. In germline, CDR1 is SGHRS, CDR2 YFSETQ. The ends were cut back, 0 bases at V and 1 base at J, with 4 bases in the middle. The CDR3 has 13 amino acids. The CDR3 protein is CASSLDPQETQYF. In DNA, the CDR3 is TGCGCCAGCAGCTTGGACCCCCAAGAGACCCAGTACTTC.

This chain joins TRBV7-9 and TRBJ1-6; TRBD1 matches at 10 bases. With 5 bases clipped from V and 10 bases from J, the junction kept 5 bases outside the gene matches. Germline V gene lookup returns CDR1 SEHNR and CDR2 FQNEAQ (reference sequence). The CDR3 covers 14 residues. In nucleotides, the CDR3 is TGTGCCAGCAGCCCGGACAGGGGGGAATCACCCCTCCACTTT. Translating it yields CASSPDRGESPLHF.

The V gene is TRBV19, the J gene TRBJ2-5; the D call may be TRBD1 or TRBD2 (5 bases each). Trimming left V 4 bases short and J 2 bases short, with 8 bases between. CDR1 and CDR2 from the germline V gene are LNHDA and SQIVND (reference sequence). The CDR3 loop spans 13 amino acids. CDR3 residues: CASSTGRQETQYF. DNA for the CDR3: TGTGCCAGTAGTACGGGACGGCAAGAGACCCAGTACTTC.

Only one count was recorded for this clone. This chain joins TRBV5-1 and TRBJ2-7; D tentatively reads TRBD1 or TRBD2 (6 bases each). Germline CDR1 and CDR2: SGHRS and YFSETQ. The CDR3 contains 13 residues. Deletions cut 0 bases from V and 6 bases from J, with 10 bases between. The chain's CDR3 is CASSLGWGAEQYF. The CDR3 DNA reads TGCGCCAGCAGCTTGGGGTGGGGGGCCGAGCAGTACTTC.

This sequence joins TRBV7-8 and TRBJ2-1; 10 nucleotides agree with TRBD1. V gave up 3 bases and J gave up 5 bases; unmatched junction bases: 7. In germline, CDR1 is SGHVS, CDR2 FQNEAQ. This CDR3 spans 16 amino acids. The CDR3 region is CASSLTGTGDHNEQFF. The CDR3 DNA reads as TGTGCCAGCAGCTTGACCGGGACAGGGGACCACAATGAGCAGTTCTTC.

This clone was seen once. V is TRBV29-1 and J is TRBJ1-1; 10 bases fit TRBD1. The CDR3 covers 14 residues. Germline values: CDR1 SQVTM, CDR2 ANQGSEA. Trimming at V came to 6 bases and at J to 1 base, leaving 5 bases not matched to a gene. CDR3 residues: CSVGQGIGNTEAFF. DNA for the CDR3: TGCAGCGTGGGACAGGGGATTGGGAACACTGAAGCTTTCTTT.

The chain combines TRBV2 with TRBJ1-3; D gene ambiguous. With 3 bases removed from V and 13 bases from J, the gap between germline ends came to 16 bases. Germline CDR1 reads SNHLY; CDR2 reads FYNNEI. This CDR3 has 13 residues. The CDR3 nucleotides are TGTGCCAGCAGTGAGACGGACCTCGTAGGGATATATTTT. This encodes CASSETDLVGIYF.

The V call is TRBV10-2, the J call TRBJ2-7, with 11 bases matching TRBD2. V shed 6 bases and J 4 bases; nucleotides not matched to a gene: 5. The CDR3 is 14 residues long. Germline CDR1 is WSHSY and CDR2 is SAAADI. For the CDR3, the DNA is TGCGCCAGCAGGCTAGCGGGGGGTATGTACGAGCAGTACTTC. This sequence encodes CASRLAGGMYEQYF.

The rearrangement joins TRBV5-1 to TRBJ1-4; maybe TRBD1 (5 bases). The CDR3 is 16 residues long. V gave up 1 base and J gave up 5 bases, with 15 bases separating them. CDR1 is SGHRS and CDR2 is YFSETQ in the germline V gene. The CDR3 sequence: CASSLSVRVKNEKLFF. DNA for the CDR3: TGCGCCAGCAGCTTGTCCGTCAGGGTTAAAAATGAAAAACTGTTTTTT.

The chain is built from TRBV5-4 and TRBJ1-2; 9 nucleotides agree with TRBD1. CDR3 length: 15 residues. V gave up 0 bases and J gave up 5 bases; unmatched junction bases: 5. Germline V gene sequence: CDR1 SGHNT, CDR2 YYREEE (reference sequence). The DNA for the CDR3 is TGTGCCAGCAGCTTGGGACAGGGGGACTCATATGGCTACACCTTC. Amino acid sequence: CASSLGQGDSYGYTF.

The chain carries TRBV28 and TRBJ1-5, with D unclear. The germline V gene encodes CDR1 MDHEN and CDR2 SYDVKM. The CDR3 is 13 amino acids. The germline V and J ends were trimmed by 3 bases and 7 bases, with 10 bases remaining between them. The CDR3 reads CASSFGEGQPQHF. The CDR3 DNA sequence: TGTGCCAGCAGTTTTGGGGAGGGCCAGCCCCAGCATTTT.

The CDR3 DNA sequence: TGCGCCAGCAGCTTTGAAGGTTCGATTAATTCACCCCTCCACTTT. As protein: CASSFEGSINSPLHF. This chain uses TRBV5-1 with TRBJ1-6, with D unclear. Germline assignment: CDR1 SGHRS and CDR2 YFSETQ. There are 15 residues in the CDR3. V was pared by 2 bases and J by 6 bases, with 12 bases between.

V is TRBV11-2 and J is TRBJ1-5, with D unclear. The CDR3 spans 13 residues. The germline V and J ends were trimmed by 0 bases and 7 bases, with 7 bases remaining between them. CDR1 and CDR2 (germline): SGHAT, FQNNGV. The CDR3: CASSLDWEQPQHF. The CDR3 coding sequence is TGTGCCAGCAGCTTAGATTGGGAACAGCCCCAGCATTTT. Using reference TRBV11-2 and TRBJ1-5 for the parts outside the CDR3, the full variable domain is EAGVAQSPRYKIIEKRQSVAFWCNPISGHATLYWYQQILGQGPKLLIQFQNNGVVDDSQLPKDRFSAERLKGVDSTLKIQPAKLEDSAVYLCASSLDWEQPQHFGDGTRLSIL.

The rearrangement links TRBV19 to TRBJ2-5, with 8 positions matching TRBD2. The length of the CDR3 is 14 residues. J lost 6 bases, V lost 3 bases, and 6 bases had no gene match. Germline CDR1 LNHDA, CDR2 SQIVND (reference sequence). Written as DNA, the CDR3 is TGTGCCAGTAGTATTAGCGGGACTTTTAAGACCCAGTACTTC. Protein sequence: CASSISGTFKTQYF.

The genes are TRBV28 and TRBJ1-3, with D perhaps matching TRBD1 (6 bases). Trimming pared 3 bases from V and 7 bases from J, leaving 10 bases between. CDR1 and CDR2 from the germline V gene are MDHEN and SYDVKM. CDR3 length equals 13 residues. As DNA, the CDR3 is TGTGCCAGCAGTTTGCACACAGGGAACACCATATATTTT. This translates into CASSLHTGNTIYF.

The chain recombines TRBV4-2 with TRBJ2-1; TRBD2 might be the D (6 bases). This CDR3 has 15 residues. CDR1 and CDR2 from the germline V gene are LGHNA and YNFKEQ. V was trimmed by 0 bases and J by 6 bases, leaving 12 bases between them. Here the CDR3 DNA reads TGTGCCAGCAGCCAAGAGACGGGGGTCGGCAATGAGCAGTTCTTC. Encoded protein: CASSQETGVGNEQFF.

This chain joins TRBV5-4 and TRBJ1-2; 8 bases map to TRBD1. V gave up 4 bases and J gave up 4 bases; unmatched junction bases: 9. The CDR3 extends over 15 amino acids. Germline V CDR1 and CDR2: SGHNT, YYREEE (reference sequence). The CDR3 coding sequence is TGTGCCAGCAGCCGATCCGGGACAGGCTTCTATGGCTACACCTTC. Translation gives CASSRSGTGFYGYTF.

In DNA form, the CDR3 reads TGTGCCAGCAGCGCGACCGGGCCAAGCCTTCTTTCCTACGAGCAGTACTTC. Protein product: CASSATGPSLLSYEQYF. The V gene is TRBV5-6, the J gene TRBJ2-7, with D hard to call. V lost 4 bases to trimming and J lost 1 base, with 21 bases between them. Looked up from germline, CDR1 is SGHDT and CDR2 is YYEEEE. This CDR3 is 17 amino acids long.

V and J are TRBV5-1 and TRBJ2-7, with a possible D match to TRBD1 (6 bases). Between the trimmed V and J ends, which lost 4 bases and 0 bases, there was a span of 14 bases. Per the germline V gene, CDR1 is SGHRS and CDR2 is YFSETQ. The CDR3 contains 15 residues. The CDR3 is CASSTTGSSSYEQYF. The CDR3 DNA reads TGCGCCAGCAGCACGACAGGTTCCAGCTCCTACGAGCAGTACTTC. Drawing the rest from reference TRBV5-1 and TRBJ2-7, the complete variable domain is KAGVTQTPRYLIKTRGQQVTLSCSPISGHRSVSWYQQTPGQGLQFLFEYFSETQRNKGNFPGRFSGRQFSNSRSEMNVSTLELGDSALYLCASSTTGSSSYEQYFGPGTRLTVT.

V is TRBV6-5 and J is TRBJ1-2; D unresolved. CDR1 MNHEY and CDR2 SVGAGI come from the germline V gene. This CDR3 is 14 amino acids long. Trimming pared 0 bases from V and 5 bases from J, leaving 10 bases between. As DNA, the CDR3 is TGTGCCAGCAGTTACTCGAGGGTCGGGTATGGCTACACCTTC. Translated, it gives CASSYSRVGYGYTF.

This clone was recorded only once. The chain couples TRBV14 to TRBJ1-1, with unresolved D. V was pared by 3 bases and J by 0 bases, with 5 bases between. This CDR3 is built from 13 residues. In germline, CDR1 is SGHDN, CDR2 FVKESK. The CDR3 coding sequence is TGTGCCAGCAGCCAGCAGTTGAACACTGAAGCTTTCTTT. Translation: CASSQQLNTEAFF. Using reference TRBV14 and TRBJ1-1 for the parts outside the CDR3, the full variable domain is EAGVTQFPSHSVIEKGQTVTLRCDPISGHDNLYWYRRVMGKEIKFLLHFVKESKQDESGMPNNRFLAERTGGTYSTLKVQPAELEDSGVYFCASSQQLNTEAFFGQGTRLTVV.

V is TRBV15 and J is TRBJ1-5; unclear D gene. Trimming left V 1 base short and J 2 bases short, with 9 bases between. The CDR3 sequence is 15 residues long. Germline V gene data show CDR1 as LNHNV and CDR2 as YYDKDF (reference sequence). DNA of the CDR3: TGTGCCACCAGCAGAGTAGGGTTTGGCAATCAGCCCCAGCATTTT. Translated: CATSRVGFGNQPQHF. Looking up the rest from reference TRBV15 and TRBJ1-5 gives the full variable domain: DAMVIQNPRYQVTQFGKPVTLSCSQTLNHNVMYWYQQKSSQAPKLLFHYYDKDFNNEADTPDNFQSRRPNTSFCFLDIRSPGLGDTAMYLCATSRVGFGNQPQHFGDGTRLSIL.

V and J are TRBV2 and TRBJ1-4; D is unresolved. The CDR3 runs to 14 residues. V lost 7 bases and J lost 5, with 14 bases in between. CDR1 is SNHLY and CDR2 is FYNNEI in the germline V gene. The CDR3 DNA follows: TGTGCCAGCACCCCTGACGGATCAAATGAAAAACTGTTTTTT. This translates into CASTPDGSNEKLFF.

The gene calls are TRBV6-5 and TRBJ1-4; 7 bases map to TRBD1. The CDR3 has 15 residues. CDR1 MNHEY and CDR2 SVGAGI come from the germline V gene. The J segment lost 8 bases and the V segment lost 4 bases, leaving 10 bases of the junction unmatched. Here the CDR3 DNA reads TGTGCCAGCAGTTCCATCAGACAGGGCTACGAAAAACTGTTTTTT. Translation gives CASSSIRQGYEKLFF.

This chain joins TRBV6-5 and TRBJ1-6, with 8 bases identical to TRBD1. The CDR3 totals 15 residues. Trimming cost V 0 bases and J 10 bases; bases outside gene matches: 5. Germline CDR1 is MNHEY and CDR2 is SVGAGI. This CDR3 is CASSYSGQVTSPLHF. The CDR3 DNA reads TGTGCCAGCAGTTACTCGGGACAGGTGACATCACCCCTCCACTTT.